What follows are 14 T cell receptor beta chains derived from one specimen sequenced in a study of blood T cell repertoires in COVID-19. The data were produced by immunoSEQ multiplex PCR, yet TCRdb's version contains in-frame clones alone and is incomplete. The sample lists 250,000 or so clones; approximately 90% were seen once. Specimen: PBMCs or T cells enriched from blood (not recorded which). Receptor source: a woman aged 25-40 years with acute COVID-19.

CDR3 region: CATSEAKGSYNEQFF. CDR3 sequence (DNA): TGTGCCACCAGTGAGGCCAAGGGGTCCTACAATGAGCAGTTCTTC. This chain connects TRBV24-1 to TRBJ2-1; D may be TRBD1 (5 bases). The V gene lost 4 bases and the J gene lost 1 base, with 10 bases spanning the gap. This CDR3 comprises 15 residues. CDR1 and CDR2 from the germline V gene are KGHDR and SFDVKD.

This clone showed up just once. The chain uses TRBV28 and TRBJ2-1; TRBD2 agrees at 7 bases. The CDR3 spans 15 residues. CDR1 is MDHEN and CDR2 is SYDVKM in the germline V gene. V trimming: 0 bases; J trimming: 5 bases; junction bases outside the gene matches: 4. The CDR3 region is CASSLWLAVNNEQFF. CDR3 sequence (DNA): TGTGCCAGCAGTTTATGGCTAGCGGTAAACAATGAGCAGTTCTTC. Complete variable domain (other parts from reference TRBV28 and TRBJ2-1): DVKVTQSSRYLVKRTGEKVFLECVQDMDHENMFWYRQDPGLGLRLIYFSYDVKMKEKGDIPEGYSVSREKKERFSLILESASTNQTSMYLCASSLWLAVNNEQFFGPGTRLTVL.

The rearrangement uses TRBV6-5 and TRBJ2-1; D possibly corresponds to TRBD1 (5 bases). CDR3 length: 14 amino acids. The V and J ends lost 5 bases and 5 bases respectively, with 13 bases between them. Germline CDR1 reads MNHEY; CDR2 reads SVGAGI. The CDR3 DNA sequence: TGTGCCAGCAGTCTGGACACCGCGAACAATGAGCAGTTCTTC. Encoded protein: CASSLDTANNEQFF.

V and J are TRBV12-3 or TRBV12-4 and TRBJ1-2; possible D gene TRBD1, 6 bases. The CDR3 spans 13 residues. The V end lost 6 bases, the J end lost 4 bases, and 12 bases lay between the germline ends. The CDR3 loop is CASRAGGPYGYTF. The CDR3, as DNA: TGTGCCAGCAGGGCCGGGGGGCCCTATGGCTACACCTTC.

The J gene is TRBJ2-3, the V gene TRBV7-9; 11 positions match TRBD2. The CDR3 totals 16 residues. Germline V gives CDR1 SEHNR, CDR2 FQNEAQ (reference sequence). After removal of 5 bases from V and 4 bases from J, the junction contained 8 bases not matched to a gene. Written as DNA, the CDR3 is TGTGCCAGCAGCCAGAAACTAGCGGGAGTCCCAGATACGCAGTATTTT. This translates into CASSQKLAGVPDTQYF.

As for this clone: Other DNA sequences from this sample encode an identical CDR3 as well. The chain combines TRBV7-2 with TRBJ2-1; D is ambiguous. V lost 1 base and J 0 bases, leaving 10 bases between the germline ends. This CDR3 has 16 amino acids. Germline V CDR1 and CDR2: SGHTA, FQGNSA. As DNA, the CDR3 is TGTGCCAGCAGCTTAGTAAGTGGTAGCTCCTACAATGAGCAGTTCTTC. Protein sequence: CASSLVSGSSYNEQFF.

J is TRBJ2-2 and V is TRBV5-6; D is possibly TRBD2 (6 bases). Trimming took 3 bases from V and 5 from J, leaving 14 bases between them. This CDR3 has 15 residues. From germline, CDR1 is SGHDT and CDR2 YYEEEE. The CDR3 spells CASSSLTRWTGELFF. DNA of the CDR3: TGTGCCAGCAGCTCCCTGACTAGGTGGACCGGGGAGCTGTTTTTT.

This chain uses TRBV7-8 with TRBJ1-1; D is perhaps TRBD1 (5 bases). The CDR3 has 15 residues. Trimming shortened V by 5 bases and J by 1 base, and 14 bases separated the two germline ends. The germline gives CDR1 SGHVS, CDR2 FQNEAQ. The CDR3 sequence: CASSLKGYENTEAFF. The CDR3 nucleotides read TGTGCCAGCAGCCTTAAGGGGTATGAGAACACTGAAGCTTTCTTT.

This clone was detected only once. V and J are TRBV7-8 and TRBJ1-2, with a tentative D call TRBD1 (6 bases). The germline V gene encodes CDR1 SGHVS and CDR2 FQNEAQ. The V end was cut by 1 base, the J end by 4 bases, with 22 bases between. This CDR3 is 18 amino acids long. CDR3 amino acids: CASSLVGAQGIPSYGYTF. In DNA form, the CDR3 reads TGTGCCAGCAGCTTAGTCGGCGCGCAGGGGATCCCTAGCTATGGCTACACCTTC.

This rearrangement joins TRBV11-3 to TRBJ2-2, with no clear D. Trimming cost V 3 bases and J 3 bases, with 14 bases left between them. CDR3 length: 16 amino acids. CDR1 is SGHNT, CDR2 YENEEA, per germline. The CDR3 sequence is CASSFNVLGDTGELFF. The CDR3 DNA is TGTGCCAGCAGCTTTAACGTTCTGGGCGACACCGGGGAGCTGTTTTTT. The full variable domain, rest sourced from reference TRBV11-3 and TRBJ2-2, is EAGVVQSPRYKIIEKKQPVAFWCNPISGHNTLYWYLQNLGQGPELLIRYENEEAVDDSQLPKDRFSAERLKGVDSTLKIQPAELGDSAVYLCASSFNVLGDTGELFFGEGSRLTVL.

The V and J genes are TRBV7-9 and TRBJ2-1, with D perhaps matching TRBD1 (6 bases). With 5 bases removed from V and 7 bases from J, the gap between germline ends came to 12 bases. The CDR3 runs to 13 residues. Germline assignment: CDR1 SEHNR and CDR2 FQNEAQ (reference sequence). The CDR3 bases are TGTGCCAGCAGCCTAAATACAGGGAATGAGCAGTTCTTC. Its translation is CASSLNTGNEQFF.

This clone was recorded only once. The CDR3 spells CASSPQWNTEAFF. The CDR3 DNA reads TGTGCCAGCAGTCCCCAATGGAACACTGAAGCTTTCTTT. This chain connects TRBV12-3 or TRBV12-4 to TRBJ1-1; D remains unclear. V dropped 5 bases and J dropped 1 base, with 8 bases sitting between them. CDR3 length equals 13 residues.

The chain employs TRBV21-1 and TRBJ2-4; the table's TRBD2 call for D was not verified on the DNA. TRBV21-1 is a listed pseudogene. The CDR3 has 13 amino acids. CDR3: CAGGGLAKNIQYF. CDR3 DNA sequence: TGTGCCGGGGGGGGCTTGGCCAAAAACATTCAGTACTTC.

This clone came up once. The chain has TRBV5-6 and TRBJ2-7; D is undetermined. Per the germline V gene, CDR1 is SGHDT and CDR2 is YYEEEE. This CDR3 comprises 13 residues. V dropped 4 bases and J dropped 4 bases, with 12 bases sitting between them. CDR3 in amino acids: CASSHRSVYEQYF. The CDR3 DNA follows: TGTGCCAGCAGCCACCGTTCGGTTTACGAGCAGTACTTC. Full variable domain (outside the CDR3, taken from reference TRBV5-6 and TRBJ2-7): DAGVTQSPTHLIKTRGQQVTLRCSPKSGHDTVSWYQQALGQGPQFIFQYYEEEERQRGNFPDRFSGHQFPNYSSELNVNALLLGDSALYLCASSHRSVYEQYFGPGTRLTVT.